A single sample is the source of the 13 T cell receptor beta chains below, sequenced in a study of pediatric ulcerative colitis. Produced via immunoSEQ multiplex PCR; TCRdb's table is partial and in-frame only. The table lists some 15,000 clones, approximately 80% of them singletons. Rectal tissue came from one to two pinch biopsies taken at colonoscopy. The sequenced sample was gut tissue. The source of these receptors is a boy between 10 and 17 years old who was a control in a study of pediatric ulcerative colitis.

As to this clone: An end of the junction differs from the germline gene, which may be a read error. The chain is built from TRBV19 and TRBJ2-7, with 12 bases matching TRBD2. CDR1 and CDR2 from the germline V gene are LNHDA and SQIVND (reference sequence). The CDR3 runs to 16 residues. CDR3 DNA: TGTGCCAGTAGTCTAACTAGCGGGGGGACCTCCCACGAGCAGTACTTC. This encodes CASSLTSGGTSHEQYF.

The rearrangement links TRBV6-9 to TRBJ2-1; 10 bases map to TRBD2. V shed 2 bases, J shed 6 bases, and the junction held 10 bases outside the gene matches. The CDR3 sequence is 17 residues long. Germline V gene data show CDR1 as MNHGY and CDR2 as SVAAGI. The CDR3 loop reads CASSYVSGGASFNEQFF. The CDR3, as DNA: TGTGCCAGCAGTTATGTGAGCGGGGGGGCCTCGTTCAATGAGCAGTTCTTC.

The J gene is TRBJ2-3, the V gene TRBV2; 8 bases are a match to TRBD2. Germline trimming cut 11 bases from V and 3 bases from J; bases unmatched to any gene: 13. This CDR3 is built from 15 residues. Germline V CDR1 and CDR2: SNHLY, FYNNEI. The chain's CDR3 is CAGSLAGVSTDTQYF. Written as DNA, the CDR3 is TGTGCCGGGTCCCTAGCGGGCGTTTCGACAGATACGCAGTATTTT.

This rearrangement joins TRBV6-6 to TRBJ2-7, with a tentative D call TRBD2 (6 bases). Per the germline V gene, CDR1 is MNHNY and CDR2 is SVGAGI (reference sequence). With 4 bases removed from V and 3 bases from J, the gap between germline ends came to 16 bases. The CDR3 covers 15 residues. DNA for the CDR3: TGTGCCAGCAGTTCAGCAGGGTCGGGGGACTACGAGCAGTACTTC. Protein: CASSSAGSGDYEQYF.

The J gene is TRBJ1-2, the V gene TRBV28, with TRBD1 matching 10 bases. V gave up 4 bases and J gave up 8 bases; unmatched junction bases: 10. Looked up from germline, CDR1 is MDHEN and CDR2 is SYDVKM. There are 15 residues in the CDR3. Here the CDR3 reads CASSSPGQGRLGYTF. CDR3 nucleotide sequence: TGTGCCAGCAGTTCTCCGGGACAGGGGCGGTTGGGCTACACCTTC.

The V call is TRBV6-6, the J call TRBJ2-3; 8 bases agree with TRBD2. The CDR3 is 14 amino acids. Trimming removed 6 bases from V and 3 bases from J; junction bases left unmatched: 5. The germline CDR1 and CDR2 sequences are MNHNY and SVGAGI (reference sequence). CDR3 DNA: TGTGCCAGCAGGGACATAGCGGGAACAGATACGCAGTATTTT. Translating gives CASRDIAGTDTQYF.

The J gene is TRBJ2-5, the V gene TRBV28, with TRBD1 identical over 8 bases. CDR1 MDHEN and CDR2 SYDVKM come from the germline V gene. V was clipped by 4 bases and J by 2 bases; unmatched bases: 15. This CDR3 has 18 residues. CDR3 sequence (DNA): TGTGCCAGCAGTTCCCGGACAGGGAGCCTTACCTTGCAAGAGACCCAGTACTTC. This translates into CASSSRTGSLTLQETQYF. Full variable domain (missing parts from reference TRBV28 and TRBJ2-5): DVKVTQSSRYLVKRTGEKVFLECVQDMDHENMFWYRQDPGLGLRLIYFSYDVKMKEKGDIPEGYSVSREKKERFSLILESASTNQTSMYLCASSSRTGSLTLQETQYFGPGTRLLVL.

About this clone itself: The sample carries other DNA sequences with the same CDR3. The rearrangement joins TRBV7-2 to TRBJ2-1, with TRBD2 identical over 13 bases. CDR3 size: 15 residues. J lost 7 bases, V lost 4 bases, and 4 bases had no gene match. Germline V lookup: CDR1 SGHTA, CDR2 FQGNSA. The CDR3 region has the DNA TGTGCCAGCAGCTCTGGACTAGCGGGGGTAAATGAGCAGTTCTTC. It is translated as CASSSGLAGVNEQFF.

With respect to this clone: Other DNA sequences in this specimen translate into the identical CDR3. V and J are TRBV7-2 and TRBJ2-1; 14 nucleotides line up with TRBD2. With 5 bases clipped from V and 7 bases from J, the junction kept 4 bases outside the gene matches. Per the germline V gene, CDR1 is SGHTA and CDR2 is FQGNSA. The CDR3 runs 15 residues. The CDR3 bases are TGTGCCAGCAGCGCGGGACTAGCGGGAGTTAATGAGCAGTTCTTC. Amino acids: CASSAGLAGVNEQFF.

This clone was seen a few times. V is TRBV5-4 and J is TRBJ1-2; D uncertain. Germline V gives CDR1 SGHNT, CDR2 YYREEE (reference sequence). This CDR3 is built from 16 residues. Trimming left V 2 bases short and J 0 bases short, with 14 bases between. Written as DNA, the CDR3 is TGTGCCAGCAGCTTCTTTAGCCAGCGGACTAACTATGGCTACACCTTC. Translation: CASSFFSQRTNYGYTF.

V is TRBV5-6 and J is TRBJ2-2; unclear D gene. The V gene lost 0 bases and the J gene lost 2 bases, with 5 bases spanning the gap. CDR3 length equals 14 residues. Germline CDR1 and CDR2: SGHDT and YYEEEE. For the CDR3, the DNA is TGTGCCAGCAGCTTGGTGGAAAACACCGGGGAGCTGTTTTTT. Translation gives CASSLVENTGELFF.

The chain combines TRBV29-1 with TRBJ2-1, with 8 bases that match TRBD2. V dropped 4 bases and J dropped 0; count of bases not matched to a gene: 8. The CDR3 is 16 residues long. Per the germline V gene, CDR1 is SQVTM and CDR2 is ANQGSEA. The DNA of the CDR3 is TGCAGCGTTGTGTATGGCGGGGGGCTCTCCTACAATGAGCAGTTCTTC. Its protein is CSVVYGGGLSYNEQFF.

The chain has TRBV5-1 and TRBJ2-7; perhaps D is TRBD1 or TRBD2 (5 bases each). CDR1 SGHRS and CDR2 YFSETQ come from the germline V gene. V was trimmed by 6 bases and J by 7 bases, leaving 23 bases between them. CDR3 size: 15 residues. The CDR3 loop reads CASTDRDGGFREQYF. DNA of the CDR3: TGCGCCAGCACCGACCGGGACGGAGGATTTCGTGAGCAGTACTTC.